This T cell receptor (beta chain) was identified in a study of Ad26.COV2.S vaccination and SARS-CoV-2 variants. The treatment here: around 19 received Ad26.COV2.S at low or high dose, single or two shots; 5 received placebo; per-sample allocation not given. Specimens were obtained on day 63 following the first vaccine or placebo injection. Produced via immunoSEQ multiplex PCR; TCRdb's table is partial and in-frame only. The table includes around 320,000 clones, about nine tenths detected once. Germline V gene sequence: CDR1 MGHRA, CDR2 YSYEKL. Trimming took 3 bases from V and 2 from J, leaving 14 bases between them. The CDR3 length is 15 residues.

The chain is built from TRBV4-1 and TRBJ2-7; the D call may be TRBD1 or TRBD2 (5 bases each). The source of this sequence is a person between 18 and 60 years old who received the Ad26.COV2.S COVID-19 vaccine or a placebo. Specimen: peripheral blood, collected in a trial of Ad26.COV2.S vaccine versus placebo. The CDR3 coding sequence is TGCGCCAGCAGCCAGGGTTGGGACGGGGCCTACGAGCAGTACTTC. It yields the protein CASSQGWDGAYEQYF.